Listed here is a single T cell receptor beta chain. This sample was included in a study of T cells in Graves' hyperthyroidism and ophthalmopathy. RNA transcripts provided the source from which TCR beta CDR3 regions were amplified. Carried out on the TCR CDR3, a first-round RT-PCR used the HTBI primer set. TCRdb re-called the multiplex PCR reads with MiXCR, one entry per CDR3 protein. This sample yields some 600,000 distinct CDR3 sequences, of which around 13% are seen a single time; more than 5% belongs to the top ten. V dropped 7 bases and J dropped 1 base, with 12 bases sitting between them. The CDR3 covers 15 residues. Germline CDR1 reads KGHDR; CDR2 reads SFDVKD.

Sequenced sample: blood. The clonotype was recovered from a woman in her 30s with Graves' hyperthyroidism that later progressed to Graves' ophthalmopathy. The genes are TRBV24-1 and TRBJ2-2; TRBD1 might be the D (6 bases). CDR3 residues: CATSTGTKNTGELFF. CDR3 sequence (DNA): TGTGCCACCAGCACCGGGACAAAGAACACCGGGGAGCTGTTTTTT.